This T cell receptor (beta chain) was identified during a study of T cells in Graves' hyperthyroidism and ophthalmopathy. Amplification yielded TCR beta CDR3 regions, with RNA transcripts as the source. TCR CDR3 regions were first amplified by RT-PCR with HTBI primers. One entry per CDR3 protein results from TCRdb running MiXCR on the multiplex PCR reads. The repertoire holds under 650,000 distinct CDR3 sequences, with around 15% as singletons. Diagnostic decisions used clinical symptoms, serum thyroxine and TRAb, thyroid ultrasound and orbital computed tomography. Fresh 10 ml peripheral blood yielded PBMCs. The germline V and J ends were trimmed by 1 base and 10 bases, with 14 bases remaining between them. CDR3 size: 14 residues.

The source material was blood. The clonotype comes from a woman aged 25 to 45 with Graves' hyperthyroidism. This chain links TRBV12-3 or TRBV12-4 with TRBJ1-5; D unresolved. The CDR3 bases are TGTGCCAGCAGTTTAGACTTCACGGGAGGTCCCCAGCATTTT. Translating it yields CASSLDFTGGPQHF.